This T cell receptor (beta chain) was identified during a study of radiation and T cells in renal cell carcinoma. In the study overall: Nephrectomy followed 15 Gy stereotactic body radiation by 4 weeks. Overall study findings and caveats: Baseline intratumoral clonotype presence is unknown without pretreatment biopsies. From baseline, blood top tumor clonotypes peaked at 2 weeks post-radiation.

Sequenced by immunoSEQ multiplex PCR; TCRdb stores in-frame clones only, minus some. The data contain roughly 150,000 clones, roughly 86% of them seen just once; the ten biggest clones take up approximately 12%. The sample's time point: blood 2 weeks post-SBRT. Documented treatment: 15 Gy SBRT to primary tumor, nephrectomy 4 weeks later. The patient's renal cell carcinoma had clear cell pathology. About this clone itself: The antigen is undetermined.

This TCR was recovered from a woman in her 50s with renal cell carcinoma. The sample in question was blood, obtained from a patient whose treatment included radiotherapy and nephrectomy.

This chain's CDR3 is CSVLDRDSNQPQHF. CDR3 DNA sequence: TGCAGCGTCCTGGACAGGGATAGCAATCAGCCCCAGCATTTT. V gene TRBV29-1 combines with J gene TRBJ1-5; 8 bases agree with TRBD1. Germline V CDR1 and CDR2: SQVTM, ANQGSEA. This CDR3 has 14 amino acids. With 6 bases clipped from V and 0 bases from J, the junction kept 4 bases outside the gene matches.